The clone carrying this T cell receptor beta chain turned up a few times. Its specificity is not known. These data originate in a study of identical twins. Study findings and constraints: Out-of-frame alpha sequences shared by twins showed excess low generation probability. Cord blood's abundant beta clonotypes had fewer insertions, unlike memory repertoires. Twin sharing of out-of-frame TCR alpha was underestimated by models in monozygotic pairs.

Germline CDR1 and CDR2: MDHEN and SYDVKM. V was cut by 5 bases and J by 7 bases, with 18 bases left in between. The CDR3 is made up of 15 amino acids. TCRdb re-called the 5' RACE reads with MiXCR, one entry per CDR3 protein. Seen here are roughly 570,000 distinct CDR3 sequences, just under 10% observed once, and the top ten hold under 3.5%. These data also featured in a second study, about yellow fever vaccine responses in identical twins.

The chain has TRBV28 and TRBJ1-5, with D tentatively TRBD1 (5 bases). Material for sequencing was PBMCs. The origin of this receptor is a woman younger than 30 in good health. In DNA form, the CDR3 reads TGTGCCAGCAGTCCGCAGGTGGGGCTTTGGCAGCCCCAGCATTTT. This encodes CASSPQVGLWQPQHF.